The present TCR beta chain was sequenced within a study of T-cell reconstitution after alpha-beta-depleted transplantation in children. Notes on the study in general: Roughly two months post-transplant, alpha-beta T cells reportedly originated from several hundred graft clones that had expanded.

V was shortened by 0 bases and J by 4 bases, with 14 bases between the two germline ends. The CDR3 has 16 amino acids. Germline V CDR1 and CDR2: SGHVS, FNYEAQ. Unique molecular identifiers were used to barcode this TCRbeta library. MiXCR, run by TCRdb on the PCR reads, gives a single entry per CDR3 protein. The sample lists 700,000 or so distinct CDR3 sequences, about an eighth occurring once. This clonotype was counted ten times or more. Its antigen is not known. The genes are TRBV7-6 and TRBJ2-3, with TRBD2 as a possible D gene (6 bases). The clonotype originates from a girl aged 2 to 10 with congenital amegakaryocytic thrombocytopenia, due to receive a stem cell transplant. The sample was PBMCs, taken before TCRalphabeta/CD19-depleted stem cell transplant. Here the CDR3 DNA reads TGTGCCAGCAGCTTAGCGATGGGGGGTCGAGCAGATACGCAGTATTTT. Translating gives CASSLAMGGRADTQYF. The variable domain in full, completed from reference TRBV7-6 and TRBJ2-3, reads GAGVSQSPRYKVTKRGQDVALRCDPISGHVSLYWYRQALGQGPEFLTYFNYEAQQDKSGLPNDRFSAERPEGSISTLTIQRTEQRDSAMYRCASSLAMGGRADTQYFGPGTRLTVL.